These 8 T cell receptor beta chains were all obtained from the same sample, sequenced in a study of CXCR3-negative and CXCR3-positive naive CD8 T cells. UMI-tagged TRB cDNA libraries were built via 5' RACE. TCRdb processed the 5' RACE reads again and assigns one entry to each CDR3 protein, with no DNA. The data show roughly 90,000 distinct CDR3 sequences, and the top ten clones hold around 1.7%. Sequencing was performed on naive CXCR3- CD8+ T cells from blood. Documented subset: CD45RO-CCR7+CD27+CD95- naive CD8+ T cells lacking CXCR3 (TNR3-). These receptors all come from a human donor in good health. Some clones in this sample may be carry-over from other donors' samples.

The V and J genes are TRBV5-1 and TRBJ2-1; no DNA is available, so the TRBD1 call from TCRdb remains unchecked. This CDR3 contains 15 residues. Germline V gene sequence: CDR1 SGHRS, CDR2 YFSETQ. CDR3 sequence: CASSLGQGIGDEQFF.

The chain combines TRBV2 with TRBJ2-3; TCRdb indicates TRBD2, and absent DNA this call remains unverified. This CDR3 comprises 14 residues. Germline lookup yields CDR1 SNHLY and CDR2 FYNNEI. CDR3 sequence: CASKRQGKKDTQYF.

The chain's CDR3 is CASSLRTGGVYEQYF. This chain links TRBV5-1 with TRBJ2-7; lacking DNA, the TRBD1 call made by TCRdb goes unchecked. There are 15 residues in the CDR3. Germline CDR1 is SGHRS and CDR2 is YFSETQ.

V and J are TRBV5-1 and TRBJ2-1; the TCRdb D gene call, TRBD1, has no DNA to confirm it. This CDR3 is built from 15 residues. Germline lookup yields CDR1 SGHRS and CDR2 YFSETQ. This CDR3 is CASSLEAGTGREQFF.

The V and J genes are TRBV2 and TRBJ2-1. The CDR3 is 13 residues long. Germline V gene data show CDR1 as SNHLY and CDR2 as FYNNEI. CDR3 sequence reads: CASSGGDYNEQFF.

The chain joins TRBV30 to TRBJ2-1; TCRdb indicates TRBD1, and absent DNA this call remains unverified. Per the germline V gene, CDR1 is GTSNPN and CDR2 is SVGIG (reference sequence). CDR3 length equals 13 residues. CDR3 amino acids: CAWSVLQADEQFF.

V usage is TRBV28 and J usage is TRBJ2-7; TCRdb calls TRBD2, which cannot be checked without DNA. Germline CDR1 reads MDHEN; CDR2 reads SYDVKM. CDR3 size: 14 residues. CDR3 in amino acids: CASSLLGLVYEQYF.

V and J are TRBV28 and TRBJ1-2; TCRdb proposes TRBD1, but this gene call is untestable without DNA. The CDR3 totals 15 residues. Germline V CDR1 and CDR2: MDHEN, SYDVKM. The CDR3 sequence is CASSLLGQGVYGYTF.